Listed below are T cell receptor beta chains from one sample, sequenced in a study of Graves' ophthalmopathy and Graves' hyperthyroidism. TCRdb reprocessed the multiplex PCR reads with MiXCR, giving one entry per CDR3 protein. The data show around 600,000 distinct CDR3 sequences, roughly two fifths seen once. What was sequenced was peripheral blood. The receptors were sampled from an adult man with Graves' ophthalmopathy. Both conserved end residues are part of each CDR3. The D gene is left open where the match is weak. Not all rows give a size; the values are once, few, many and, for expanded clones, a class.

j_call v_call clone_size d_call cdr3_aa cdr3_nt
TRBJ1-3 TRBV7-6 many . CASSPRSQASGNTIYF TGTGCCAGCAGCCCCAGATCCCAGGCCTCTGGAAACACCATATATTTT
TRBJ2-7 TRBV24-1 . . CATRGSYEQYF TGTGCCACCAGGGGTAGCTACGAGCAGTACTTC
TRBJ1-2 TRBV29-1 . . CSVLVGNDGYTF TGCAGCGTTCTTGTTGGAAACGATGGCTACACCTTC
TRBJ1-2 TRBV7-2 . TRBD1 CASSVEDQTGAYGYTF TGTGCCAGCAGCGTTGAAGACCAGACAGGGGCCTATGGCTACACCTTC
TRBJ1-3 TRBV2 many . CASSNHATSGNTIYF TGTGCCAGCAGTAACCACGCTACCTCTGGAAACACCATATATTTT
TRBJ1-1 TRBV11-2 many TRBD1 CASSMGQGAPRNTEAFF TGTGCCAGCAGCATGGGACAGGGGGCGCCGAGGAACACTGAAGCTTTCTTT
TRBJ2-7 TRBV10-3 few . CASSYSDSTYEQYF TGTGCCAGCAGTTACTCCGACAGCACCTACGAGCAGTACTTC
TRBJ1-2 TRBV7-9 . TRBD1 CASSILTGACGYTF TGCGCCAGCAGCATCCTGACAGGGGCCTGTGGCTACACCTTC
TRBJ1-6 TRBV7-9 . TRBD1 CASSQEGAPRRNSPLHF TGCGCCAGCAGCCAAGAGGGGGCCCCACGACGGAATTCACCCCTCCACTTT
TRBJ2-5 TRBV29-1 . TRBD2 CSAAREVGETQYF TGCAGCGCCGCACGGGAGGTCGGCGAGACCCAGTACTTC
TRBJ1-5 TRBV20-1 . . CSAKGGNNQPQHF TGCAGCGCTAAGGGTGGTAACAATCAGCCCCAGCATTTT
TRBJ1-4 TRBV10-3 . . CAISVGGGNEKLFF TGTGCCATCAGTGTTGGGGGAGGGAATGAAAAACTGTTTTTT
TRBJ1-1 TRBV10-3 once . CAISPRGLGTEAFF TGTGCCATCAGTCCAAGAGGGTTGGGCACTGAAGCTTTCTTT
TRBJ1-5 TRBV2 . . CASRAPGGNQPQHF TGTGCCAGCAGAGCCCCGGGAGGTAATCAGCCCCAGCATTTT
TRBJ2-2 TRBV5-1 . . CASSLEWQGMNGELFF TGCGCCAGCAGCTTGGAATGGCAGGGAATGAACGGGGAGCTGTTTTTT
TRBJ1-1 TRBV7-9 . . CASSLPGTNGPPVF TGTGCCAGCAGCTTACCCGGGACAAATGGACCCCCGGTGTTT
TRBJ1-4 TRBV29-1 . TRBD1 CSATTGERGGEKLFF TGCAGCGCCACAACAGGGGAAAGGGGGGGTGAAAAACTGTTTTTT
TRBJ2-7 TRBV20-1 many TRBD1 CSARGTGSWEQYF TGCAGTGCTAGAGGGACAGGGTCTTGGGAGCAGTACTTC
TRBJ1-4 TRBV7-9 many TRBD1 CASSFSRDRGRVYQTNEKLFF TGTGCCAGCAGCTTCTCCAGGGACAGGGGGCGCGTGTATCAAACTAATGAAAAACTGTTTTTT
TRBJ1-6 TRBV7-2 many TRBD1 CASSPQVRTGGGSPLHF TGTGCCAGCAGCCCCCAGGTCCGGACAGGGGGCGGTTCACCCCTCCACTTT
TRBJ1-5 TRBV24-1 once TRBD1 CATSAPTGGRNQPQHF TGTGCCACCAGTGCCCCGACAGGGGGTCGCAATCAGCCCCAGCATTTT
TRBJ1-2 TRBV4-1 many . CASSPLQGKFGYTF TGCGCCAGCAGCCCTCTCCAGGGAAAGTTTGGCTACACCTTC
TRBJ1-1 TRBV12-5 many . CASARKAYDTEAFF TGTGCTAGTGCCCGTAAGGCCTATGACACTGAAGCTTTCTTT